The clone carrying this T cell receptor beta chain was detected ten times or more. The antigen remains unidentified. The data were obtained in a study of response to subunit inactivated influenza vaccine. Overall study findings and caveats: Authors suggested few new T cells are recruited by each seasonal influenza vaccination.

Using its own MiXCR run on the RT-PCR reads, TCRdb lists one record per CDR3 protein. The sample holds hundreds of thousands of distinct CDR3 sequences, around 14% seen once. The sample in question was PBMCs from blood, obtained 14 to 15 days before vaccination. The TCR comes from a man aged 45-60 years who received an inactivated influenza vaccine.

The CDR3 DNA reads TGTGCCAGCGGGGGGCTGATGAACACTGAAGCTTTCTTT. It encodes CASGGLMNTEAFF. The V and J genes are TRBV12-3 or TRBV12-4 and TRBJ1-1, with D tentatively TRBD1 (6 bases). The CDR3 loop spans 13 amino acids. V lost 8 bases, J lost 0 bases, and 10 bases lay in between.